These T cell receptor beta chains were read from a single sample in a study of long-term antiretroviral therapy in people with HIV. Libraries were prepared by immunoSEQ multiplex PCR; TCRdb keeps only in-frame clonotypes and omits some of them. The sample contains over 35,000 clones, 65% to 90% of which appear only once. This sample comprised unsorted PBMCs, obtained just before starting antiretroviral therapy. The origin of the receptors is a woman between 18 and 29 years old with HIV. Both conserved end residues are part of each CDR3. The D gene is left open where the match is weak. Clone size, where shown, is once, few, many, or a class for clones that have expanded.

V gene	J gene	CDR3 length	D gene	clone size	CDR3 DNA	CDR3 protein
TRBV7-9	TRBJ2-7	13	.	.	TGTGCCAGCAGCCCCCACAGACCCTACGAGCAGTACTTC	CASSPHRPYEQYF
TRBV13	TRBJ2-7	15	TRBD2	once	TGTGCCAGCAGCTTAGGACTAGCGGGAGTAAACGAGCAGTACTTC	CASSLGLAGVNEQYF
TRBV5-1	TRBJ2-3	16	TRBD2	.	TGCGCCAGCAGCCCCCACACTAGCGGGAGCACAGATACGCAGTATTTT	CASSPHTSGSTDTQYF
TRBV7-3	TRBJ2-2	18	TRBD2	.	TGTGCCAGCAGCTTACCCGAAATAGCGGGAGGGCCCTCCGGGGAGCTGTTTTTT	CASSLPEIAGGPSGELFF
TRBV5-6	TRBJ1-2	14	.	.	TGTGCCAGCAGCTTGACCCTGGGCAACTATGGCTACACCTTC	CASSLTLGNYGYTF
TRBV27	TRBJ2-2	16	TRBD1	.	TGTGCCAGCAGTTTTACGGGACAGGGGGGCACCGGGGAGCTGTTTTTT	CASSFTGQGGTGELFF
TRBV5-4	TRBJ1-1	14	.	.	TGTGCCAGCAGCCCCCCCCCAGCGGGCACTGAAGCTTTCTTT	CASSPPPAGTEAFF
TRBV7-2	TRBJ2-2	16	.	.	TGTGCCAGCAGCTTATTTCCCCTAGAGAACACCGGGGAGCTGTTTTTT	CASSLFPLENTGELFF
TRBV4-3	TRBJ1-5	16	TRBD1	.	TGCGCCAGCAGCCAAGCTTATGACAGGGTCAATCAGCCCCAGCATTTT	CASSQAYDRVNQPQHF
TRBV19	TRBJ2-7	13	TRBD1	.	TGTGCCAGTAGTATTGAGGGGGCGTTCGAGCAGTACTTC	CASSIEGAFEQYF
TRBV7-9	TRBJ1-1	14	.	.	TGTGCCAGCAGCTCGCCGGACGGGAACACTGAAGCTTTCTTT	CASSSPDGNTEAFF
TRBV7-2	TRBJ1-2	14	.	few	TGTGCCAGCATCACCGGGACAAACTTCTATGGCTACACCTTC	CASITGTNFYGYTF
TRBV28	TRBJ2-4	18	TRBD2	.	TGTGCCAGCAGATATGGACTAGCGGGAGGATGGGGCAAAAACATTCAGTACTTC	CASRYGLAGGWGKNIQYF
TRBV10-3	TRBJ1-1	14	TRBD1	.	TGTGCCATCAGTGGCCGGGACAGAAACACTGAAGCTTTCTTT	CAISGRDRNTEAFF
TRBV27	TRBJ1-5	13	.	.	TGTGCCAGCTCACGGTATAGCAATCAGCCCCAGCATTTT	CASSRYSNQPQHF
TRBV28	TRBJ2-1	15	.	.	TGTGCCAGCAGTTTATTGACTAGTTACTACAATGAGCAGTTCTTC	CASSLLTSYYNEQFF
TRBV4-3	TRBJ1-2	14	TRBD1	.	TGCGCCAGCAGCCAACCGGACAGGAACTATGGCTACACCTTC	CASSQPDRNYGYTF
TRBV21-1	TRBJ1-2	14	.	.	TGTGCCAGCAGCCCCTTAATCAGGGCCTATGGCTACACCTTC	CASSPLIRAYGYTF
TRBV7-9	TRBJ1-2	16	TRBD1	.	TGTGCCAGCAGCTCCCTACAGGGGCGGGCTGGCTATGGCTACACCTTC	CASSSLQGRAGYGYTF
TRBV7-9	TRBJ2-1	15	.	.	TGTGCCAGCAGCTTCCCGGGACACTATGGCAATGAGCAGTTCTTC	CASSFPGHYGNEQFF
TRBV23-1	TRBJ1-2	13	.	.	TGCGCCAGCAGTCGTTCAGAGCCCTATGGCTACACCTTC	CASSRSEPYGYTF
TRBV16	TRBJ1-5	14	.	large	TGTGCCAGCAGCCACGGCCTCGCCGGCCAGCCCCAGCATTTT	CASSHGLAGQPQHF
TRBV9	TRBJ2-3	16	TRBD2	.	TGTGCCAGCAGCGTCGAGGGGACTAGCGTAGTAGATACGCAGTATTTT	CASSVEGTSVVDTQYF
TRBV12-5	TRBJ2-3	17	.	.	TGTGCTACCCTTTGGAGGGGAGGTAGAGAGTACACAGATACGCAGTATTTT	CATLWRGGREYTDTQYF
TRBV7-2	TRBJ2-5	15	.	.	TGTGCCAGCAGCTTAGCGGGGCAGGCCCAAGAGACCCAGTACTTC	CASSLAGQAQETQYF
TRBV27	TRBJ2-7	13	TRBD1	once	TGTGCCACCGAAGGGACAGGGGGCTACGAGCAGTACTTC	CATEGTGGYEQYF
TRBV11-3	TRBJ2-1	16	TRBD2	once	TGTGCCAGCAGCTTAAACGGGAGGGCCGGGTACAATGAGCAGTTCTTC	CASSLNGRAGYNEQFF
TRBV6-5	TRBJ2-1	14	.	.	TGTGCCAGCAGTTACCAACGGCTAGCCCACGAGCAGTTCTTC	CASSYQRLAHEQFF
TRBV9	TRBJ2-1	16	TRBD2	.	TGTGCCAGCAGTCCTTCTAGCGGCGGCTCCTACAATGAGCAGTTCTTC	CASSPSSGGSYNEQFF
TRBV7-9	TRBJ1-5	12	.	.	TGTGCCAGCAGCGCTAGCAATCAGCCCCAGCATTTT	CASSASNQPQHF
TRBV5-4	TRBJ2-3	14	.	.	TGTGCCCATACAAGGTACAGGTCGGCAGATACGCAGTATTTT	CAHTRYRSADTQYF
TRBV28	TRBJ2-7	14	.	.	TGTGCCAGCAGTTTACGTGGCAGGGTAACCGAGCAGTACTTC	CASSLRGRVTEQYF
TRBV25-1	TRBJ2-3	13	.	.	TGTGCCAGCAGTGAACCCAGGGGATGGGAGCAGTATTTT	CASSEPRGWEQYF
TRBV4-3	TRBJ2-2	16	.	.	TGCGCCAGCAGCCAAGGGTACGGGAGAAACACCGGGGAGCTGTTTTTT	CASSQGYGRNTGELFF
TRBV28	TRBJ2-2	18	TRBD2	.	TGTGCCAGCAGCCCCTTACTAGCGGGAGCCTCTAACACCGGGGAGCTGTTTTTT	CASSPLLAGASNTGELFF
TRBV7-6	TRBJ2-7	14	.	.	TGTGCCAGCAGCTCTCTAACAGGTTCCTACGAGCAGTACTTC	CASSSLTGSYEQYF
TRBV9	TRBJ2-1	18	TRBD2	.	TGTGCCAGCAGCCACGATATCCTAGCGGGAGATCCCTACAATGAGCAGTTCTTC	CASSHDILAGDPYNEQFF
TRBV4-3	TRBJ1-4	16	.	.	TGCGCCAGCAGCCAAGATTCAGGCGGCTGGGGCGTCGAACTGTTTTTT	CASSQDSGGWGVELFF
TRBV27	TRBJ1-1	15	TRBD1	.	TGTGCCAGCAGCGCAACAGGGGGCTGGAACACTGAAGCTTTCTTT	CASSATGGWNTEAFF
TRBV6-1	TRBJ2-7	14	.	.	TGTGCCAGCAGTACCGACGGACGGTCCGATGAGCAGTACTTC	CASSTDGRSDEQYF
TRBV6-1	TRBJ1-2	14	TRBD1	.	TGTGCCAGCAGTGTCATTACAGGGGGCGATGGCTACACCTTC	CASSVITGGDGYTF
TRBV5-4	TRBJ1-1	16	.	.	TGTGCCAGCAGCTCCGGGACACCAAGGGGGAACACTGAAGCTTTCTTT	CASSSGTPRGNTEAFF
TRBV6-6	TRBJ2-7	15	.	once	TGTGCCAGCAGCGCCCTAGGGGACGCTGGCTACGAGCAGTACTTC	CASSALGDAGYEQYF
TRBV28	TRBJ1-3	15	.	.	TGTGCCAGCAGTTTATACGGGTTCTCTGGAAACACCATATATTTT	CASSLYGFSGNTIYF
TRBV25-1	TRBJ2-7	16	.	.	TGTGCCAGCAGCTCCTTCCGAGGGGGGGTAACGGACGAGCAGTACTTC	CASSSFRGGVTDEQYF
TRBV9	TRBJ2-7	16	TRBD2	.	TGTGCCAGCAGCGTAGGCCCTAGCGGGTTCTCCTACGAGCAGTACTTC	CASSVGPSGFSYEQYF
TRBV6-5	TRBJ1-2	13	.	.	TGTGCCACCGCACCGGGGGCTAACTATGGCTACACCTTC	CATAPGANYGYTF
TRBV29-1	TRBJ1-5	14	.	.	TGCAGCGTTATAGTGACAGACCCCAATCAGCCCCAGCATTTT	CSVIVTDPNQPQHF
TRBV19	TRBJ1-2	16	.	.	TGTGCCAGTAGTAGGACACCAAGCGGGACTAACTATGGCTACACCTTC	CASSRTPSGTNYGYTF
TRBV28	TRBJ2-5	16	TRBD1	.	TGTGCCAGCAGCCTACCGACAGGGGGGGCCCAAGAGACCCAGTACTTC	CASSLPTGGAQETQYF
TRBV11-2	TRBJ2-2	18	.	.	TGTGCCAGCAGCTTAGAGGGCAGGAGTCGGACGAACACCGGGGAGCTGTTTTTT	CASSLEGRSRTNTGELFF
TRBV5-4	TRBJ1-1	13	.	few	TGTGCCAGCAGTCATCTCCAGGGGACTGAAGCTTTCTTT	CASSHLQGTEAFF
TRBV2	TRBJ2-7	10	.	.	TGTGCCAGCATAGGACCACTAGAGTACTTC	CASIGPLEYF
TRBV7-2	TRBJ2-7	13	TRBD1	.	TGTGCCAGCAGCAGAGGACAGGGCTACGAGCAGTACTTC	CASSRGQGYEQYF